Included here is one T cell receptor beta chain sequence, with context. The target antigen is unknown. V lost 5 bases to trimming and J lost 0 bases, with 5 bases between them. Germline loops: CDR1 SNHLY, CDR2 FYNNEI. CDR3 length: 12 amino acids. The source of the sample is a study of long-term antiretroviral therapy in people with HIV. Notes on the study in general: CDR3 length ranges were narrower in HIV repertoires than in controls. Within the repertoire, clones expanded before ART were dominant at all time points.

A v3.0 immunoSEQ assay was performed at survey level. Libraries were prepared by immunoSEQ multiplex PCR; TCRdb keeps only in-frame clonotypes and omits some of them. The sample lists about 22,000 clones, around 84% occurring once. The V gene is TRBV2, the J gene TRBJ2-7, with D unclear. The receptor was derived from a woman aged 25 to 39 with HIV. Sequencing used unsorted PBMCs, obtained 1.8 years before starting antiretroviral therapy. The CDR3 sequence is CASSYSSYEQYV. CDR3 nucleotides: TGTGCCAGCAGTTACAGCTCCTACGAGCAGTACGTC.